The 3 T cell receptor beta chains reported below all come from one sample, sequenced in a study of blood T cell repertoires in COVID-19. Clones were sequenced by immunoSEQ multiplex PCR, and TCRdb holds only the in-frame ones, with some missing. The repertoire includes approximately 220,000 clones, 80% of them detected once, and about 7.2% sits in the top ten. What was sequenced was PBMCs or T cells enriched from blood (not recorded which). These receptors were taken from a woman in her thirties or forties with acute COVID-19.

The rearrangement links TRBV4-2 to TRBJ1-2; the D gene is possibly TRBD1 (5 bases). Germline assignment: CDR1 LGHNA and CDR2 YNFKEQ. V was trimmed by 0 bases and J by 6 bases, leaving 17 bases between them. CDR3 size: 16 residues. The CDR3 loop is CASSQEVGDLRDGYTF. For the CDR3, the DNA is TGTGCCAGCAGCCAAGAAGTTGGGGACTTGCGGGATGGCTACACCTTC.

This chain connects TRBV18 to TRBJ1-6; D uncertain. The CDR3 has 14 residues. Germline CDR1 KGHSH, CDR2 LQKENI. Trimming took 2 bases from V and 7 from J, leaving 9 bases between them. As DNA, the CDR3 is TGTGCCAGCTCACCATCCGGGGAGAATTCACCCCTCCACTTT. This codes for CASSPSGENSPLHF.

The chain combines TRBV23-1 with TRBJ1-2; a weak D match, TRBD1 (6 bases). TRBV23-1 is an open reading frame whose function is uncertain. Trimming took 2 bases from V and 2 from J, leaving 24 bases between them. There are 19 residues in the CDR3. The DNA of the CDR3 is TGCGCCAGCAGTCAACCGGGGGGGGCAGGGCCGTGGACCAACTATGGCTACACCTTC. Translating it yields CASSQPGGAGPWTNYGYTF.